These 21 T cell receptor beta chains originate from one sample sequenced in a study of cytomegalovirus exposure and HLA in healthy donors. Generated by immunoSEQ multiplex PCR, the TCRdb table keeps only in-frame clones and is missing some. The repertoire holds around 150,000 clones, with approximately 84% as singletons. The sequenced sample was PBMCs. The source of these receptors is a man younger than 45 in good health and CMV-seropositive.

This sequence joins TRBV6-1 and TRBJ2-7, with 7 bases that match TRBD2. Germline trimming cut 3 bases from V and 4 bases from J; bases unmatched to any gene: 18. Germline V gene lookup returns CDR1 MNHNS and CDR2 SASEGT. The CDR3 totals 18 residues. The CDR3 spells CASSERLAGVQGIYEQYF. Written as DNA, the CDR3 is TGTGCCAGCAGTGAGAGATTAGCGGGCGTGCAAGGTATATACGAGCAGTACTTC.

This clone was recorded only once. The chain combines TRBV6-5 with TRBJ1-2; 7 bases line up with TRBD1. This CDR3 contains 14 residues. Trimming cost V 2 bases and J 4 bases; bases outside gene matches: 4. Germline V gene data show CDR1 as MNHEY and CDR2 as SVGAGI. CDR3: CASSYTGAFYGYTF. The CDR3 DNA follows: TGTGCCAGCAGTTACACAGGGGCCTTCTATGGCTACACCTTC.

V usage is TRBV29-1 and J usage is TRBJ2-3; a possible D gene is TRBD1 (6 bases). Germline CDR1 reads SQVTM; CDR2 reads ANQGSEA. V was clipped by 7 bases and J by 8 bases, with 16 bases between them. This CDR3 has 12 amino acids. CDR3: CSAGQLTSTQYF. CDR3 in DNA: TGCAGCGCCGGACAGTTAACGAGTACGCAGTATTTT.

The chain employs TRBV7-2 and TRBJ2-2, with TRBD2 matching over 7 bases. The J segment lost 4 bases and the V segment lost 1 base, leaving 9 bases of the junction unmatched. The V gene's germline CDR1 is SGHTA and CDR2 FQGNSA. This CDR3 comprises 17 residues. The CDR3 spells CASSLVGLGASTGELFF. CDR3 sequence (DNA): TGTGCCAGCAGCTTAGTCGGACTAGGCGCGAGCACCGGGGAGCTGTTTTTT.

The sample holds a few counts of this clone. Other nucleotide sequences from this sample produce the same CDR3. This chain connects TRBV18 to TRBJ1-2, with D possibly TRBD1 on 6 matching bases. CDR3 length: 13 residues. Trimming took 3 bases from V and 2 from J, leaving 7 bases between them. The germline V gene encodes CDR1 KGHSH and CDR2 LQKENI. The CDR3 region has the DNA TGTGCCAGCTCACCTGACAGGAACTATGGCTACACCTTC. Its protein is CASSPDRNYGYTF.

This clone has just a few counts. This rearrangement joins TRBV2 to TRBJ1-2; D gene uncertain. The CDR3 has 14 amino acids. Trimming left V 7 bases short and J 2 bases short, with 14 bases between. CDR1 and CDR2 from the germline V gene are SNHLY and FYNNEI. The CDR3 bases are TGTGCCAGCAAGGGAGGGTTAACCAACTATGGCTACACCTTC. As protein: CASKGGLTNYGYTF.

The rearrangement joins TRBV5-1 to TRBJ2-1, with a possible D match to TRBD1 (6 bases). Trimming removed 0 bases from V and 9 bases from J, with 13 bases in between. The CDR3 consists of 14 residues. Germline loops: CDR1 SGHRS, CDR2 YFSETQ. CDR3 sequence: CASSLADSKGEQFF. CDR3 DNA: TGCGCCAGCAGCTTGGCGGACAGCAAGGGTGAGCAGTTCTTC. The full variable domain, with the rest looked up from reference TRBV5-1 and TRBJ2-1, is KAGVTQTPRYLIKTRGQQVTLSCSPISGHRSVSWYQQTPGQGLQFLFEYFSETQRNKGNFPGRFSGRQFSNSRSEMNVSTLELGDSALYLCASSLADSKGEQFFGPGTRLTVL.

This clone has only a few counts. The V and J genes are TRBV7-7 and TRBJ2-1; TRBD2 agrees at 7 bases. Germline CDR1 SSHAT, CDR2 FNYEAQ (reference sequence). The J segment lost 9 bases and the V segment lost 5 bases, leaving 7 bases of the junction unmatched. The CDR3 runs 13 residues. Written as DNA, the CDR3 is TGTGCCAGCAGCCCGATGACTAGCCTTGAGCAGTTCTTC. This sequence encodes CASSPMTSLEQFF.

V and J are TRBV7-9 and TRBJ1-2, with D possibly being TRBD1 (6 bases). From germline, CDR1 is SEHNR and CDR2 FQNEAQ (reference sequence). The CDR3 has 14 amino acids. V was cut by 1 base and J by 4 bases, with 10 bases left in between. In DNA, the CDR3 is TGTGCCAGCAGCTTAGAACAGGGCCGCTATGGCTACACCTTC. It translates to CASSLEQGRYGYTF.

This sequence joins TRBV1 and TRBJ2-5; the tabulated D call, TRBD2, remains unverified against the DNA. TRBV1 has pseudogene status. This CDR3 has 18 residues. CDR3: CTSSQERTSGRLQETQYF. The CDR3 DNA sequence: TGCACCAGCAGCCAAGAAAGGACTAGCGGGAGGCTTCAAGAGACCCAGTACTTC.

J is TRBJ2-5 and V is TRBV11-2; D is possibly TRBD2 (7 bases). V dropped 5 bases and J dropped 2 bases, with 12 bases sitting between them. The CDR3 is made up of 14 amino acids. The germline CDR1 and CDR2 sequences are SGHAT and FQNNGV. CDR3 sequence reads: CASSMRGPQETQYF. The DNA of the CDR3 is TGTGCCAGCAGCATGCGGGGGCCACAAGAGACCCAGTACTTC.

The chain joins TRBV6-1 to TRBJ1-1; no clear D. Germline V gene data show CDR1 as MNHNS and CDR2 as SASEGT. CDR3 length: 15 residues. Trimming removed 4 bases from V and 1 base from J, with 13 bases in between. CDR3 sequence: CASSGAGRQNTEAFF. The CDR3 bases are TGTGCCAGCAGTGGGGCGGGCAGGCAGAACACTGAAGCTTTCTTT.

This clone was found once. The rearrangement joins TRBV5-6 to TRBJ1-1; no firm D call. Deletions cut 1 base from V and 2 bases from J, with 6 bases between. The CDR3 is made up of 13 amino acids. Per germline, CDR1 SGHDT and CDR2 YYEEEE. The CDR3 nucleotides are TGTGCCAGCAGCTTGACTGTTAACACTGAAGCTTTCTTT. This gives the protein CASSLTVNTEAFF.

In this sample, this clone turned up once. The chain links TRBV7-2 to TRBJ2-7; D uncertain. Between the trimmed V and J ends, which lost 5 bases and 6 bases, there was a span of 14 bases. This CDR3 comprises 13 residues. CDR1 is SGHTA, CDR2 FQGNSA, per germline. The CDR3 here is CASSHGVGLEQYF. CDR3 nucleotides: TGTGCCAGCAGCCACGGTGTGGGCCTCGAGCAGTACTTC.

The chain carries TRBV6-1 and TRBJ1-1; 7 nucleotides match TRBD1. Trimming removed 4 bases from V and 10 bases from J; junction bases left unmatched: 3. The CDR3 covers 11 residues. Germline CDR1 reads MNHNS; CDR2 reads SASEGT. CDR3 sequence reads: CASSVGTAAFF. Written as DNA, the CDR3 is TGTGCCAGCAGTGTGGGGACAGCAGCTTTCTTT.

CDR3 sequence (DNA): TGTGCCAGCAGCCAAGGATCCGGACTAGCGGGATATGAGACCCAGTACTTC. It translates to CASSQGSGLAGYETQYF. The chain links TRBV4-2 to TRBJ2-5; 12 bases match TRBD2. V trimming: 1 base; J trimming: 5 bases; junction bases outside the gene matches: 8. There are 17 residues in the CDR3. Germline CDR1 LGHNA, CDR2 YNFKEQ.

This clone has just a few counts. J is TRBJ1-4 and V is TRBV10-1; perhaps TRBD1 as D (6 bases). CDR1 and CDR2 from the germline V gene are WNHNN and SYGVQD (reference sequence). V lost 2 bases, J lost 7 bases, and 11 bases lay in between. The CDR3 consists of 14 residues. CDR3 bases: TGCGCCAGCAGTGAGACAGGGATGTCTGAAAAACTGTTTTTT. Residues: CASSETGMSEKLFF.

This sequence joins TRBV19 and TRBJ1-2; 8 bases agree with TRBD1. With 7 bases clipped from V and 5 bases from J, the junction kept 9 bases outside the gene matches. The CDR3 covers 14 residues. Looked up from germline, CDR1 is LNHDA and CDR2 is SQIVND (reference sequence). For the CDR3, the DNA is TGTGCCAGTACCCCATTAGACAGGGGATATGGCTACACCTTC. It specifies CASTPLDRGYGYTF. The full variable domain, its missing parts supplied by reference TRBV19 and TRBJ1-2, is DGGITQSPKYLFRKEGQNVTLSCEQNLNHDAMYWYRQDPGQGLRLIYYSQIVNDFQKGDIAEGYSVSREKKESFPLTVTSAQKNPTAFYLCASTPLDRGYGYTFGSGTRLTVV.

This chain joins TRBV12-5 and TRBJ1-1, with D possibly being TRBD1 (5 bases). CDR3 length equals 11 residues. V lost 5 bases, J lost 11 bases, and 12 bases lay in between. In germline, CDR1 is LGHNT, CDR2 FRNRAP. The CDR3 reads CASGVGGEAFF. CDR3 DNA sequence: TGTGCTAGTGGTGTGGGGGGGGAGGCTTTCTTT.

The chain has TRBV5-4 and TRBJ2-2; D remains unclear. V lost 2 bases and J lost 5, with 7 bases in between. Looked up from germline, CDR1 is SGHNT and CDR2 is YYREEE (reference sequence). This CDR3 has 13 amino acids. The CDR3 DNA sequence: TGTGCCAGCAGCTTACTTCTGACCGGGGAGCTGTTTTTT. Its translation: CASSLLLTGELFF.

This clone occurred once. For the CDR3, the DNA is TGTGCCAGCAGCCCTACCGCCGGGGGGGTTACTGAAGCTTTCTTT. It translates to CASSPTAGGVTEAFF. The chain is built from TRBV2 and TRBJ1-1, with D possibly matching TRBD1 (5 bases). The CDR3 has 15 amino acids. V lost 6 bases and J 5 bases, leaving 19 bases between the germline ends. Germline CDR1 and CDR2: SNHLY and FYNNEI.